The 27 T cell receptor beta chains below come from one sample, sequenced in a study of shared clonotypes between healthy human individuals. Repertoires were generated with immunoSEQ multiplex PCR, while TCRdb's copy carries only in-frame clones and drops some. The sample lists around 1,900,000 clones, 90% to 95% occurring once. Positively selected for CCR7, the CD45RO-negative cells used as naive CD8 cells excluded terminally differentiated effector memory CD45RA+ cells. The sample comprised naive CD8+ T cells from PBMCs. All receptors come from a man aged 18-30 years in good health. Some clones in this sample may be carry-over from other donors' samples.

This clone was seen a single time. Additional DNA sequences in this sample encode the identical CDR3. This chain links TRBV28 with TRBJ2-7, with a possible D match to TRBD2 (6 bases). This CDR3 has 13 residues. The germline V gene encodes CDR1 MDHEN and CDR2 SYDVKM. V lost 4 bases and J lost 2, with 9 bases in between. CDR3: CASSSGGTYEQYF. The CDR3 DNA follows: TGTGCCAGCAGTTCCGGGGGTACCTACGAGCAGTACTTC.

The rearrangement uses TRBV28 and TRBJ2-7; no definite D call. The CDR3 contains 11 residues. The germline gives CDR1 MDHEN, CDR2 SYDVKM. Trimming took off 4 bases at V and 5 bases at J, with 6 bases between the two ends. CDR3 region: CASSSPDEQYF. The CDR3 nucleotides are TGTGCCAGCAGTTCTCCGGACGAGCAGTACTTC. Full variable domain (missing parts from reference TRBV28 and TRBJ2-7): DVKVTQSSRYLVKRTGEKVFLECVQDMDHENMFWYRQDPGLGLRLIYFSYDVKMKEKGDIPEGYSVSREKKERFSLILESASTNQTSMYLCASSSPDEQYFGPGTRLTVT.

Turning to this clone: At the DNA level, this CDR3 is encoded by other sequences in the same sample as well. The chain combines TRBV4-1 with TRBJ2-7; 16 nucleotides match TRBD2. The junction had 8 bases not matched to a gene; V was cut back by 0 bases and J by 6 bases. The CDR3 is 18 amino acids. In germline, CDR1 is MGHRA, CDR2 YSYEKL. This CDR3 reads CASSQDSGLAGGPVEQYF. CDR3 nucleotide sequence: TGCGCCAGCAGCCAAGACTCGGGACTAGCGGGAGGGCCCGTCGAGCAGTACTTC.

V usage is TRBV11-2 and J usage is TRBJ2-7; 8 bases are a match to TRBD1. V was clipped by 2 bases and J by 0 bases; unmatched bases: 3. The length of the CDR3 is 15 residues. CDR1 and CDR2 (germline): SGHAT, FQNNGV. CDR3 amino acids: CASSLSRGPSYEQYF. The CDR3 DNA reads TGTGCCAGCAGCTTAAGCAGGGGGCCCTCCTACGAGCAGTACTTC.

The chain combines TRBV9 with TRBJ2-1, with 9 bases that match TRBD2. Germline V gene data show CDR1 as SGDLS and CDR2 as YYNGEE. Germline trimming cut 4 bases from V and 3 bases from J; bases unmatched to any gene: 8. The CDR3 covers 16 residues. DNA for the CDR3: TGTGCCAGCAGCCCTCAGCTGACTAGCGGCTACAATGAGCAGTTCTTC. Translated: CASSPQLTSGYNEQFF.

The rearrangement joins TRBV4-3 to TRBJ1-1; D is undetermined. This CDR3 is built from 14 residues. Per germline, CDR1 LGHNA and CDR2 YSLEER. V was clipped by 0 bases and J by 4 bases, with 9 bases between them. The CDR3 protein is CASSQDWEGTEAFF. The CDR3 DNA is TGCGCCAGCAGCCAAGATTGGGAGGGCACTGAAGCTTTCTTT.

The chain has TRBV19 and TRBJ2-7; TRBD2 aligns across 8 bases. Germline V gene lookup returns CDR1 LNHDA and CDR2 SQIVND (reference sequence). This CDR3 is 15 amino acids long. After removal of 3 bases from V and 4 bases from J, the junction contained 8 bases not matched to a gene. The CDR3 DNA reads TGTGCCAGTAGTATTCAGACGGGAGGGCAGTACGAGCAGTACTTC. It yields the protein CASSIQTGGQYEQYF. The full variable domain, completed using reference TRBV19 and TRBJ2-7, is DGGITQSPKYLFRKEGQNVTLSCEQNLNHDAMYWYRQDPGQGLRLIYYSQIVNDFQKGDIAEGYSVSREKKESFPLTVTSAQKNPTAFYLCASSIQTGGQYEQYFGPGTRLTVT.

The table lists this clone with a count of one. The chain's CDR3 is CASSLSPPGPGSGELFF. CDR3 coding DNA: TGTGCCAGCAGTTTATCGCCGCCGGGCCCGGGCTCCGGGGAGCTGTTTTTT. The J gene is TRBJ2-2, the V gene TRBV27, with D unclear. CDR3 length equals 17 residues. The germline CDR1 and CDR2 sequences are MNHEY and SMNVEV (reference sequence). Deletions cut 0 bases from V and 6 bases from J, with 17 bases between.

The rearrangement joins TRBV19 to TRBJ2-3; tentatively, D is TRBD1 (6 bases). The CDR3 is 14 amino acids. Germline V gene data show CDR1 as LNHDA and CDR2 as SQIVND (reference sequence). V lost 1 base and J lost 4, with 9 bases in between. As DNA, the CDR3 is TGTGCCAGTAGTATAGTTTACAGGGCAGATACGCAGTATTTT. Amino acids: CASSIVYRADTQYF.

The chain is built from TRBV6-1 and TRBJ2-6; D remains unclear. The ends were cut back, 7 bases at V and 0 bases at J, with 1 base in the middle. Germline CDR1 is MNHNS and CDR2 is SASEGT. The CDR3 is 12 residues long. The CDR3 loop is CASISGANVLTF. The CDR3 DNA follows: TGTGCCAGCATCTCTGGGGCCAACGTCCTGACTTTC.

This CDR3 reads CASSAGILYGYTF. The CDR3 DNA follows: TGCGCCAGCTCGGCAGGAATACTCTATGGCTACACCTTC. The chain combines TRBV5-1 with TRBJ1-2, with D unclear. The CDR3 has 13 residues. Germline CDR1 SGHRS, CDR2 YFSETQ. V gave up 7 bases and J gave up 4 bases, with 14 bases separating them.

Details on this clone: Other nucleotide sequences in the sample specify the same CDR3. The V gene is TRBV25-1, the J gene TRBJ2-1; D is perhaps TRBD1 (5 bases). Trimming removed 3 bases from V and 1 base from J, with 10 bases in between. The CDR3 length is 15 residues. Germline values: CDR1 MGHDK, CDR2 SYGVNS. CDR3 loop: CASSEWGVSYNEQFF. CDR3 DNA sequence: TGTGCCAGCAGTGAGTGGGGCGTTTCCTACAATGAGCAGTTCTTC. Full variable domain (missing parts from reference TRBV25-1 and TRBJ2-1): EADIYQTPRYLVIGTGKKITLECSQTMGHDKMYWYQQDPGMELHLIHYSYGVNSTEKGDLSSESTVSRIRTEHFPLTLESARPSHTSQYLCASSEWGVSYNEQFFGPGTRLTVL.

The chain couples TRBV11-2 to TRBJ2-7, with D perhaps TRBD1 (5 bases). The V and J ends lost 0 bases and 0 bases respectively, with 12 bases between them. Germline CDR1 is SGHAT and CDR2 is FQNNGV. The CDR3 contains 16 residues. The DNA of the CDR3 is TGTGCCAGCAGCTTAGATTGGCAGGGTAGCTCCTACGAGCAGTACTTC. Translated: CASSLDWQGSSYEQYF.

The gene calls are TRBV6-6 and TRBJ1-1, with a tentative D call TRBD1 (6 bases). The CDR3 spans 15 residues. The V end lost 7 bases, the J end lost 4 bases, and 19 bases lay between the germline ends. Germline lookup yields CDR1 MNHNY and CDR2 SVGAGI (reference sequence). CDR3 loop: CASTSRGVGVTEAFF. CDR3 sequence (DNA): TGTGCCAGCACGAGCAGGGGTGTGGGAGTCACTGAAGCTTTCTTT.

In DNA, the CDR3 is TGTGCCAGCAGTAAACCCCGGACAGGGGGGAATGAGCAGTTCTTC. Its protein product is CASSKPRTGGNEQFF. This chain connects TRBV28 to TRBJ2-1; 10 bases are shared with TRBD1. Germline V CDR1 and CDR2: MDHEN, SYDVKM. CDR3 length: 15 residues. Unmatched junction bases numbered 8, after V lost 5 bases and J lost 7 bases.

This clone was seen a single time. This sequence joins TRBV27 and TRBJ1-2, with TRBD1 as a possible D gene (5 bases). The ends were cut back, 3 bases at V and 4 bases at J, with 18 bases in the middle. Germline CDR1 MNHEY, CDR2 SMNVEV (reference sequence). This CDR3 comprises 16 residues. The CDR3: CASSFSGTEPAYGYTF. The CDR3 DNA reads as TGTGCCAGCAGTTTCTCCGGGACCGAGCCCGCCTATGGCTACACCTTC.

V usage is TRBV4-1 and J usage is TRBJ1-4; tentative D call: TRBD1 (6 bases). This CDR3 has 15 amino acids. CDR1 MGHRA and CDR2 YSYEKL come from the germline V gene. V was pared by 5 bases and J by 8 bases, with 18 bases between. This CDR3 reads CASSSTGWDVEKLFF. CDR3 bases: TGCGCCAGCAGCTCCACAGGGTGGGACGTGGAAAAACTGTTTTTT.

This chain joins TRBV29-1 and TRBJ2-1, with D perhaps matching TRBD1 (5 bases). CDR1 is SQVTM and CDR2 is ANQGSEA in the germline V gene. Trimming cost V 2 bases and J 10 bases, with 9 bases left between them. The CDR3 has 11 residues. The CDR3 here is CSVERGPEQFF. The CDR3, as DNA: TGCAGCGTTGAAAGGGGCCCCGAGCAGTTCTTC.

This clone has a single count. CDR3 nucleotides: TGTGCCATCAGCCCTGCAGGACAGGGAAGGTACAATGAGCAGTTCTTC. Encoded protein: CAISPAGQGRYNEQFF. The chain carries TRBV10-3 and TRBJ2-1; 8 positions agree with TRBD1. The germline gives CDR1 ENHRY, CDR2 SYGVKD. V lost 6 bases and J lost 4; bases outside the gene matches: 11. The CDR3 is 16 residues long.

The chain uses TRBV27 and TRBJ2-7; TRBD2 matches 8 bases. V lost 6 bases to trimming and J lost 1 base; unmatched junction nucleotides: 8. The CDR3 runs 15 residues. Germline CDR1 MNHEY, CDR2 SMNVEV (reference sequence). The CDR3 is CASSPKRETSYEQYF. In nucleotides, the CDR3 is TGTGCCAGCAGCCCAAAGCGGGAGACTTCCTACGAGCAGTACTTC.

The V gene is TRBV6-1, the J gene TRBJ2-7; D possibly corresponds to TRBD2 (7 bases). Germline lookup yields CDR1 MNHNS and CDR2 SASEGT. Trimming took off 3 bases at V and 6 bases at J, with 18 bases between the two ends. The CDR3 runs to 15 residues. As DNA, the CDR3 is TGTGCCAGCAGTGAGAACCAGGGGAGGGCCCGCGAGCAGTACTTC. Residues: CASSENQGRAREQYF.

About this clone: This same CDR3 is encoded by further DNA sequences in the sample. The J gene is TRBJ2-6, the V gene TRBV27; D is unclear. Looked up from germline, CDR1 is MNHEY and CDR2 is SMNVEV (reference sequence). This CDR3 has 12 amino acids. The V end was cut by 5 bases, the J end by 4 bases, with 3 bases between. CDR3 sequence (DNA): TGTGCCAGCAGTCCCGGGGCCAACGTCCTGACTTTC. Its translation: CASSPGANVLTF.

The V call is TRBV9, the J call TRBJ2-7; D is uncertain. The CDR3 contains 14 residues. The V gene lost 0 bases and the J gene lost 6 bases, with 13 bases spanning the gap. Germline loops: CDR1 SGDLS, CDR2 YYNGEE. The CDR3 spells CASSVGISSPEQYF. The CDR3 DNA is TGTGCCAGCAGCGTAGGGATCTCAAGCCCCGAGCAGTACTTC.

The CDR3 sequence is CASSFTGAGNTIYF. The CDR3 nucleotides read TGTGCCAGCAGCTTTACAGGGGCTGGAAACACCATATATTTT. This rearrangement joins TRBV7-2 to TRBJ1-3; 7 bases align to TRBD1. The V gene end was trimmed by 3 bases and the J gene end by 2 bases; junction bases not matched to a gene: 1. The CDR3 spans 14 residues. Germline CDR1 is SGHTA and CDR2 is FQGNSA.

V and J are TRBV9 and TRBJ2-3; maybe TRBD2 (6 bases). From germline, CDR1 is SGDLS and CDR2 YYNGEE. The V gene lost 0 bases and the J gene lost 0 bases, with 17 bases spanning the gap. There are 18 residues in the CDR3. CDR3 in DNA: TGTGCCAGCAGCGTAGTTTATCTGCGGGACCTTAGCACAGATACGCAGTATTTT. Protein sequence: CASSVVYLRDLSTDTQYF.

This clone was observed a single time. The chain uses TRBV27 and TRBJ2-7; 7 positions match TRBD1. The V segment lost 5 bases and the J segment 0 bases; nucleotides outside the gene matches: 4. The V gene's germline CDR1 is MNHEY and CDR2 SMNVEV (reference sequence). The CDR3 loop spans 14 amino acids. The CDR3: CASSQWDSSYEQYF. As DNA, the CDR3 is TGTGCCAGCAGTCAATGGGACAGCTCCTACGAGCAGTACTTC.

The V gene is TRBV9, the J gene TRBJ2-1; D uncertain. Deletions cut 3 bases from V and 8 bases from J, with 12 bases between. The CDR3 spans 13 residues. Germline V gene lookup returns CDR1 SGDLS and CDR2 YYNGEE. The CDR3 coding sequence is TGTGCCAGCAGCGGGGGTCTCCCGCATGAGCAGTTCTTC. Protein: CASSGGLPHEQFF.